This TCR beta chain was documented in a study of CD8+ T cells in alopecia areata. Study-level information: Those patients who were treated received oral tofacitinib, which was given at 5 to 10 mg twice daily for moderate-to-severe alopecia areata. Study conclusions and caveats: Among the top 100, expanded CD8+ clones, as well as scalp clonality, were significantly decreased by tofacitinib.

Germline CDR1 is LGHNA and CDR2 is YSLEER. The CDR3 has 15 amino acids. As to this clone: Its specificity is unknown.

Documented treatment: oral pan-JAK inhibitor, 5-10 mg twice daily. Both peripheral blood and punch biopsies of lesional scalp skin were obtained from patients who had alopecia areata. After isolation, RNA underwent reverse transcription to generate cDNA as the sequencing template. TCRdb's table, derived via immunoSEQ multiplex PCR, lists solely in-frame clones and lacks some. The table has 10,000 to 15,000 clones, about two thirds seen once. This receptor was taken from a human donor with alopecia areata. The chain combines TRBV4-3 with TRBJ2-5; 8 bases agree with TRBD2. The last part of the DNA fits TRBJ2-7 better; the J call may be wrong. This material consisted of skin, taken at week 4, from a patient treated with tofacitinib. CDR3 nucleotides: TGCGCCAGCAGCCAAGATTCTAGCGGGTACTACGAGCAGTACTTC. This encodes CASSQDSSGYYEQYF.